The 8 T cell receptor beta chains given below trace back to one sample, sequenced in a study of control samples from healthy donors and cancer patients. Only in-frame clones appear in the TCRdb table, and some are missing; sequencing was by immunoSEQ multiplex PCR. The sample holds around 190,000 clones. The sequenced material came from blood. The receptors stem from a woman aged 25-40 years in good health.

This chain joins TRBV19 and TRBJ1-2; 9 positions agree with TRBD1. This CDR3 comprises 17 residues. Germline values: CDR1 LNHDA, CDR2 SQIVND (reference sequence). V was pared by 0 bases and J by 4 bases, with 9 bases of the junction left unmatched. The CDR3 here is CASSIDLIGTGIYGYTF. The CDR3 DNA sequence: TGTGCCAGTAGTATAGATCTAATCGGGACAGGGATCTATGGCTACACCTTC.

The chain has TRBV28 and TRBJ1-5, with a weak D call TRBD1 (6 bases). V was pared by 7 bases and J by 3 bases, with 7 bases between. This CDR3 spans 12 amino acids. In germline, CDR1 is MDHEN, CDR2 SYDVKM. CDR3 DNA sequence: TGTGCCAGCACAGGGGTCAATCAGCCCCAGCATTTT. As protein: CASTGVNQPQHF.

This sequence joins TRBV10-1 and TRBJ1-2; D is undetermined. Per the germline V gene, CDR1 is WNHNN and CDR2 is SYGVQD (reference sequence). Trimming removed 3 bases at V and 5 bases at J, with 10 bases between. This CDR3 spans 13 amino acids. The CDR3 nucleotides read TGCGCCAGCAGTGAAATCGGTTCTTATGGCTACACCTTC. It yields the protein CASSEIGSYGYTF.

This CDR3 is CASSPLDRVPSGNTIYF. The DNA of the CDR3 is TGTGCCAGCTCACCACTTGACAGGGTCCCTTCTGGAAACACCATATATTTT. The rearrangement uses TRBV18 and TRBJ1-3; 7 nucleotides match TRBD1. Germline V CDR1 and CDR2: KGHSH, LQKENI. The CDR3 loop spans 17 amino acids. V trimming: 1 base; J trimming: 1 base; junction bases outside the gene matches: 7.

The chain joins TRBV27 to TRBJ1-1; D is uncertain. V dropped 6 bases and J dropped 0 bases, with 20 bases sitting between them. The V gene's germline CDR1 is MNHEY and CDR2 SMNVEV (reference sequence). This CDR3 spans 17 amino acids. In DNA form, the CDR3 reads TGTGCCAGCAGGCGTAGTAGACTCACGTTCATGAACACTGAAGCTTTCTTT. Translating gives CASRRSRLTFMNTEAFF.

V gene TRBV19 combines with J gene TRBJ1-5, with D tentatively TRBD1 (6 bases). From germline, CDR1 is LNHDA and CDR2 SQIVND (reference sequence). V was pared by 7 bases and J by 2 bases, with 15 bases between. This CDR3 comprises 15 residues. CDR3 DNA sequence: TGTGCCAGTAATATTTTACAGGGCGGCAATCAGCCCCAGCATTTT. Translation gives CASNILQGGNQPQHF.

This rearrangement joins TRBV29-1 to TRBJ1-1, with 9 bases aligning to TRBD1. CDR1 is SQVTM, CDR2 ANQGSEA, per germline. Germline trimming cut 8 bases from V and 4 bases from J; bases unmatched to any gene: 8. The CDR3 consists of 13 residues. In DNA form, the CDR3 reads TGCAGCACCCAGGGACAGGGAAGCACTGAAGCTTTCTTT. Its protein product is CSTQGQGSTEAFF.

CDR3 amino acids: CASSTLAGVSYEQYF. The CDR3 coding sequence is TGTGCCAGCAGTACTCTAGCGGGGGTGTCCTACGAGCAGTACTTC. The genes are TRBV27 and TRBJ2-7; TRBD2 agrees at 10 bases. V lost 5 bases, J lost 1 base, and 5 bases stayed unmatched. Germline assignment: CDR1 MNHEY and CDR2 SMNVEV (reference sequence). This CDR3 is built from 15 residues.